This T cell receptor beta chain derives from a study of blood T cell repertoires in COVID-19. Some clones are missing from TCRdb's copy, which holds only in-frame ones; the method was immunoSEQ multiplex PCR. The data show under 200,000 clones, with around 80% seen just once and approximately 9.9% held by the top ten. Looked up from germline, CDR1 is MNHEY and CDR2 is SVGAGI. The CDR3 extends over 15 amino acids. The V end was cut by 6 bases, the J end by 1 base, with 13 bases between. The sample taken for sequencing was PBMCs or T cells enriched from blood (not recorded which). This chain uses TRBV6-5 with TRBJ1-5, with a tentative D call TRBD1 (6 bases). This sequence was found in a man in his fifties who had recovered from COVID-19. CDR3 sequence (DNA): TGTGCCAGCAGAAATACAGGGAGCAGCAATCAGCCCCAGCATTTT. It specifies CASRNTGSSNQPQHF.